The text below deals with one T cell receptor beta chain. Its antigen is unidentified. cDNA synthesis used the whole RNA isolate, giving expressed TCRB sequences. TCRdb's table, derived via immunoSEQ multiplex PCR, lists solely in-frame clones and lacks some. This table holds fewer than 900,000 clones, roughly 15% found once. These data belong to a study of beta chain features in type 1 diabetes. Whole-study findings and limits: Type 1 diabetes patients showed fewer insertions and more deletions at VDJ junctions. Whether HLA type influences TCRB rearrangement remained unresolved here. The naive, central memory and Treg TCRB repertoires of patients appeared to be more similar to one another than those of healthy donors. Sequencing of cDNA might inflate the share of cells that strongly express TCR.

V was trimmed by 7 bases and J by 5 bases, leaving 10 bases between them. This CDR3 has 12 residues. Germline values: CDR1 MNHEY, CDR2 SVGAGI. The sample taken for sequencing was naive CD4+ T cells from blood. The origin of this receptor is a woman younger than 35 in good health. The chain has TRBV6-5 and TRBJ2-3; the D is unclear. CDR3 protein: CASKGVLDTQYF. For the CDR3, the DNA is TGTGCCAGCAAAGGCGTCCTAGATACGCAGTATTTT.